The present TCR beta chain was sequenced within a study of beta chain features in type 1 diabetes. Study details: Patients did not differ from healthy donors in age, gender or cell yield.

Of note for this clone: Its antigen remains unknown.

What was sequenced were expressed TCRB transcripts, since all of the isolated RNA had been reverse transcribed. The method was immunoSEQ multiplex PCR; TCRdb's version includes in-frame clones alone and lacks a portion of them. Here the sample spans 100,000 to 150,000 clones, 15% to 20% being singletons. The CDR3 is made up of 12 amino acids. Per germline, CDR1 SGHTA and CDR2 FQGTGA. V dropped 1 base and J dropped 4 bases, with 4 bases sitting between them. Points from the study as a whole: In cDNA sequencing, cells with high TCR expression could be over-represented. Moderate yet significant TCRB CDR3 shortening was seen in Type 1 diabetes patients in all four CD4+ subsets.

The chain recombines TRBV7-3 with TRBJ2-5; D is ambiguous. The TCR originated in a man aged 18 to 29 with type 1 diabetes. The sequenced sample was central memory CD4+ T cells from blood. CDR3 in amino acids: CASSLNGETQYF. The CDR3 DNA is TGTGCCAGCAGCTTAAATGGAGAGACCCAGTACTTC.